A single sample is the source of the 11 T cell receptor beta chains below, sequenced in a study of blood T cell repertoires in COVID-19. Produced via immunoSEQ multiplex PCR; TCRdb's table is partial and in-frame only. The table shows 140,000 to 150,000 clones, with roughly 90% occurring only once. The sample was peripheral blood. These receptors were collected from a human donor in a cohort sampled during active COVID-19.

The J gene is TRBJ2-2, the V gene TRBV5-4; 14 bases match TRBD2. The CDR3 consists of 16 residues. With V trimmed by 4 bases and J by 5 bases, 4 bases remained unmatched. Germline V CDR1 and CDR2: SGHNT, YYREEE (reference sequence). CDR3 nucleotide sequence: TGTGCCAGCAGCCAAGGACTAGCGGGGGGTACCGGGGAGCTGTTTTTT. Its translation is CASSQGLAGGTGELFF.

The J gene is TRBJ1-1, the V gene TRBV29-1; tentative D call: TRBD1 (6 bases). The CDR3 sequence is 16 residues long. Germline assignment: CDR1 SQVTM and CDR2 ANQGSEA. Deletions cut 4 bases from V and 0 bases from J, with 18 bases between. The CDR3 nucleotides are TGCAGCGTTGTTGGGGGCAGGCAGCAGGTGAACACTGAAGCTTTCTTT. Encoded protein: CSVVGGRQQVNTEAFF.

The gene calls are TRBV24-1 and TRBJ2-3; maybe TRBD2 (6 bases). The V and J ends lost 4 bases and 1 base respectively, with 20 bases between them. Germline V gene data show CDR1 as KGHDR and CDR2 as SFDVKD. The CDR3 is made up of 18 amino acids. The CDR3 coding sequence is TGTGCCACCAGTGACTCTGAGCTATCCGGGGGAGGCACAGATACGCAGTATTTT. It yields the protein CATSDSELSGGGTDTQYF.

The gene calls are TRBV7-9 and TRBJ1-6, with D possibly TRBD1 on 5 matching bases. The CDR3 covers 14 residues. The germline V gene has CDR1 SEHNR and CDR2 FQNEAQ (reference sequence). Trimming removed 5 bases at V and 9 bases at J, with 14 bases between. The CDR3 DNA reads as TGTGCCAGCAGCGTCGACAGCCTAGGTTCACCCCTCCACTTT. It encodes CASSVDSLGSPLHF.

CDR3: CASSLVQGTSYGYTF. The DNA for the CDR3 is TGCGCCAGCAGCTTGGTCCAGGGGACCAGCTATGGCTACACCTTC. The chain joins TRBV5-1 to TRBJ1-2; D is possibly TRBD1 (6 bases). The CDR3 sequence is 15 residues long. V was cut by 0 bases and J by 4 bases, with 13 bases left in between. Per the germline V gene, CDR1 is SGHRS and CDR2 is YFSETQ.

V usage is TRBV7-8 and J usage is TRBJ2-7; TRBD2 is a possible D gene (6 bases). CDR1 SGHVS and CDR2 FQNEAQ come from the germline V gene. This CDR3 contains 14 residues. V was pared by 5 bases and J by 2 bases, with 13 bases between. The CDR3 reads CASSHRDSPYEQYF. DNA for the CDR3: TGTGCCAGCAGCCACCGGGACTCTCCCTACGAGCAGTACTTC.

The chain is built from TRBV6-5 and TRBJ1-6, with 7 nucleotides matching TRBD1. The germline V gene encodes CDR1 MNHEY and CDR2 SVGAGI. The junction had 4 bases not matched to a gene; V was cut back by 6 bases and J by 14 bases. The CDR3 loop spans 11 amino acids. The CDR3 loop reads CASRRQGSLHF. The CDR3 bases are TGTGCCAGCAGGAGACAGGGTTCCCTCCACTTT.

The V call is TRBV28, the J call TRBJ1-2; possible D gene TRBD1, 5 bases. This CDR3 contains 14 residues. The germline CDR1 and CDR2 sequences are MDHEN and SYDVKM. V lost 8 bases and J 4 bases, leaving 17 bases between the germline ends. CDR3 amino acids: CASRPTTVSYGYTF. As DNA, the CDR3 is TGTGCCAGCCGGCCGACGACAGTATCCTATGGCTACACCTTC.

The V gene is TRBV7-8, the J gene TRBJ2-5; D may be TRBD2 (6 bases). Per germline, CDR1 SGHVS and CDR2 FQNEAQ. Trimming stripped 5 bases from V and 5 bases from J, with 18 bases between. The CDR3 totals 15 residues. The CDR3, as DNA: TGTGCCAGCAGCCGAAATCCCCTAGCGAGGGAGACCCAGTACTTC. Amino acids: CASSRNPLARETQYF. Full variable domain (rest looked up from reference TRBV7-8 and TRBJ2-5): GAGVSQSPRYKVAKRGQDVALRCDPISGHVSLFWYQQALGQGPEFLTYFQNEAQLDKSGLPSDRFFAERPEGSVSTLKIQRTQQEDSAVYLCASSRNPLARETQYFGPGTRLLVL.

The V and J genes are TRBV7-9 and TRBJ1-3; D might be TRBD1 (6 bases). Germline values: CDR1 SEHNR, CDR2 FQNEAQ (reference sequence). V was clipped by 4 bases and J by 0 bases, with 13 bases between them. The CDR3 is made up of 16 amino acids. CDR3 loop: CASSWGGARSGNTIYF. The CDR3 coding sequence is TGTGCCAGCAGCTGGGGGGGGGCCCGCTCTGGAAACACCATATATTTT.

V and J are TRBV19 and TRBJ2-7; a possible D gene is TRBD2 (6 bases). The CDR3 loop spans 15 amino acids. Germline V gene data show CDR1 as LNHDA and CDR2 as SQIVND (reference sequence). Trimming took 3 bases from V and 0 from J, leaving 12 bases between them. The CDR3 here is CASSMGRTISYEQYF. The CDR3 DNA sequence: TGTGCCAGTAGTATGGGTCGGACTATCTCCTACGAGCAGTACTTC. Full variable domain (outside the CDR3, taken from reference TRBV19 and TRBJ2-7): DGGITQSPKYLFRKEGQNVTLSCEQNLNHDAMYWYRQDPGQGLRLIYYSQIVNDFQKGDIAEGYSVSREKKESFPLTVTSAQKNPTAFYLCASSMGRTISYEQYFGPGTRLTVT.